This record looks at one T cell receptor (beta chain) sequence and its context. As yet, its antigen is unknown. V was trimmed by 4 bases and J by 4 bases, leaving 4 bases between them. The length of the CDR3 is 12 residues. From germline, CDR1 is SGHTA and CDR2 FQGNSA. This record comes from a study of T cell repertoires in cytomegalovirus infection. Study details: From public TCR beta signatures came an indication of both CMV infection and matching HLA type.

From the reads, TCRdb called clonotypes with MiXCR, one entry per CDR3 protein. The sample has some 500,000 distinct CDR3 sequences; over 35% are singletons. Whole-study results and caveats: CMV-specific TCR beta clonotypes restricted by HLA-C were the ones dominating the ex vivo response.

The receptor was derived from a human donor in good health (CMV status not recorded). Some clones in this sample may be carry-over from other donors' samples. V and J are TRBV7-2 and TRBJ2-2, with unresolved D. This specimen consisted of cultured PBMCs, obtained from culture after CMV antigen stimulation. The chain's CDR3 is CASSWATGELFF. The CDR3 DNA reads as TGTGCCAGCAGCTGGGCCACCGGGGAGCTGTTTTTT.